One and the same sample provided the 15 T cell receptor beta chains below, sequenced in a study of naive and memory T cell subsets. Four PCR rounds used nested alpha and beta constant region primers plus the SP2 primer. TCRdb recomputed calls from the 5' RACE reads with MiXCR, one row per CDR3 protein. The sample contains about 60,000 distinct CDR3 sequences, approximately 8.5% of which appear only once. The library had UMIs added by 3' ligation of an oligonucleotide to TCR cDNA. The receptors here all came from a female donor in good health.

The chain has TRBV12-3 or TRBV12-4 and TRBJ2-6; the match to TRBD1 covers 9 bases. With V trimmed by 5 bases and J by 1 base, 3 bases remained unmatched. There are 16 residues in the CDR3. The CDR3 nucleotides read TGTGCCAGCAGTAACAGGGGGCGGTCTGGGGCCAACGTCCTGACTTTC. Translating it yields CASSNRGRSGANVLTF.

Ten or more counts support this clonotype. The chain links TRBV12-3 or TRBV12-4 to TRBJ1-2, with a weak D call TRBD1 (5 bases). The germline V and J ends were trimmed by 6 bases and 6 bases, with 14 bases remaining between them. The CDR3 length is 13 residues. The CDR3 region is CASREHGGNGYTF. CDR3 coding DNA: TGTGCCAGCAGAGAGCATGGGGGGAATGGCTACACCTTC.

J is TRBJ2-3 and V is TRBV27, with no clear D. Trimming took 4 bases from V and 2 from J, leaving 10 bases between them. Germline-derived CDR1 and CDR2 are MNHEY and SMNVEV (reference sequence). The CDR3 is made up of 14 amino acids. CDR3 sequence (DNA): TGTGCCAGCAGTTCGAACAAATTCACAGATACGCAGTATTTT. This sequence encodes CASSSNKFTDTQYF.

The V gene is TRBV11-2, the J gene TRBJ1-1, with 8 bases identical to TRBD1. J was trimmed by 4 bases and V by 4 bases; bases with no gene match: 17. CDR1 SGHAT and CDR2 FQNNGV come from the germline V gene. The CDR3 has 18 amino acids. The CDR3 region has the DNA TGTGCCAGCAGCTCCTTTCGGACAGGGAGGATGAGATCCACTGAAGCTTTCTTT. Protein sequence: CASSSFRTGRMRSTEAFF. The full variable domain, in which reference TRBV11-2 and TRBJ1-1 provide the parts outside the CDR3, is EAGVAQSPRYKIIEKRQSVAFWCNPISGHATLYWYQQILGQGPKLLIQFQNNGVVDDSQLPKDRFSAERLKGVDSTLKIQPAKLEDSAVYLCASSSFRTGRMRSTEAFFGQGTRLTVV.

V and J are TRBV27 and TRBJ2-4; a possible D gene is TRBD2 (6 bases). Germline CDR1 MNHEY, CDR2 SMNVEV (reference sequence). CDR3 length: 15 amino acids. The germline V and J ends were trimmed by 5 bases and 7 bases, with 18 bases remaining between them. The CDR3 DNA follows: TGTGCCAGCAGTCCAGATAGTTGGGGGGTGAACATTCAGTACTTC. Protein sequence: CASSPDSWGVNIQYF.

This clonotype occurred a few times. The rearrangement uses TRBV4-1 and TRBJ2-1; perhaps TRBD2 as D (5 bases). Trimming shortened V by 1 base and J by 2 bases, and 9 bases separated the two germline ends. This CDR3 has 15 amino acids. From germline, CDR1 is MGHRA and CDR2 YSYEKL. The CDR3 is CASSQVEGTYNEQFF. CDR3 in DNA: TGCGCCAGCAGCCAAGTTGAGGGAACCTACAATGAGCAGTTCTTC.

This CDR3 is CASKRTDSYNEQFF. The DNA for the CDR3 is TGTGCCAGCAAACGGACAGACTCCTACAATGAGCAGTTCTTC. The chain joins TRBV12-3 or TRBV12-4 to TRBJ2-1; D is possibly TRBD1 (6 bases). Trimming shortened V by 7 bases and J by 0 bases, and 10 bases separated the two germline ends. The CDR3 has 14 amino acids.

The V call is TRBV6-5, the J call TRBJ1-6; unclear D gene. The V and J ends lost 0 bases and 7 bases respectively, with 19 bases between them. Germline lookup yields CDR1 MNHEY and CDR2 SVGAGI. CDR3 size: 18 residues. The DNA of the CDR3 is TGTGCCAGCAGTTACTCGTTTCCCGGCGTGGGGTCCAATTCACCCCTCCACTTT. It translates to CASSYSFPGVGSNSPLHF.

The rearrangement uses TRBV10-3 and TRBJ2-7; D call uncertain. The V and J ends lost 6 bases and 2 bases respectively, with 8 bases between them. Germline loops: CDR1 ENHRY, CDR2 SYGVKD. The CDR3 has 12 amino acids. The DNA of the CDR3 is TGTGCCATCAGGGGCGGTACCTACGAGCAGTACTTC. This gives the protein CAIRGGTYEQYF.

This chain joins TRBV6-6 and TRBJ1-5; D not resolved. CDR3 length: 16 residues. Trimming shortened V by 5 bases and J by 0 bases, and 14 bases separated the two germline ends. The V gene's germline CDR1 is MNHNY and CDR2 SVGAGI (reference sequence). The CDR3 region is CASSLRRANSNQPQHF. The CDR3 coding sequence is TGTGCCAGCAGTCTCCGGCGGGCTAATAGCAATCAGCCCCAGCATTTT.

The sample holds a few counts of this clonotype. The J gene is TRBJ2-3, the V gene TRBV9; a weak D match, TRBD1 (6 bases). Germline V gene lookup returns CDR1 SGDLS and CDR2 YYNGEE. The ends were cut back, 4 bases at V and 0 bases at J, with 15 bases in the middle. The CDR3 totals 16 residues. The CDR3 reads CASSPEGTTSTDTQYF. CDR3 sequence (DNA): TGTGCCAGCAGCCCCGAAGGGACAACTAGCACAGATACGCAGTATTTT.

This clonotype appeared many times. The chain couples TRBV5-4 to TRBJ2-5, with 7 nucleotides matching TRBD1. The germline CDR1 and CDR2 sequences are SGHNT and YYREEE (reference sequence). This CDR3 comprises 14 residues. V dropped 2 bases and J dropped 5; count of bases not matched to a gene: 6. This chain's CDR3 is CASSFQGVGETQYF. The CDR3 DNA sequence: TGTGCCAGCAGCTTCCAGGGGGTCGGGGAGACCCAGTACTTC.

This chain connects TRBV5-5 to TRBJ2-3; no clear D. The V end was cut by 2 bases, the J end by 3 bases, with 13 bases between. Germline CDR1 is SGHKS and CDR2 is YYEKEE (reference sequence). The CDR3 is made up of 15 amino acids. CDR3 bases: TGTGCCAGCAGCTTCCGGGCAGCGCTGACAGATACGCAGTATTTT. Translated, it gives CASSFRAALTDTQYF.

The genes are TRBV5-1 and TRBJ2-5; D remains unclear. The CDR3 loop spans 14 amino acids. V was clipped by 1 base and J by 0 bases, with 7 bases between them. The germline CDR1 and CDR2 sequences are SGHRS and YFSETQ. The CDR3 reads CASSLNGHQETQYF. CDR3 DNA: TGCGCCAGCAGCTTGAACGGGCACCAAGAGACCCAGTACTTC.

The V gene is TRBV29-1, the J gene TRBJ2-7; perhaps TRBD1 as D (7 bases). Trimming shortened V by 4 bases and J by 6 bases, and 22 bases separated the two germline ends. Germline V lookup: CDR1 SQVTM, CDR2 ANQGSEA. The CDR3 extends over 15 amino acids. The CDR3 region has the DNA TGCAGCGTTGGTTACGGCGGGCCAGGGGGGTTCGAGCAGTACTTC. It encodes CSVGYGGPGGFEQYF.